This T cell receptor beta chain was captured in a study of cytomegalovirus exposure and HLA in healthy donors. In the study overall: Samples from HLA-typed donors yielded 65 million to 90 million unique TCRs in an early data release. Whole-study results and caveats: About 90% or about 30% of the time was how often most TCR beta V segments were productive, according to an earlier analysis. Analyzed later, association rates of TCRs varied across HLA loci, with DRB1 most and HLA-C fewest.

The PCR used 60 Vbeta and 13 Jbeta primers. Clones were read by immunoSEQ multiplex PCR, and TCRdb kept only the in-frame ones, dropping some. The data contain 150,000 to 200,000 clones, roughly 85% of them seen just once; the ten biggest clones take up 3.5% to 5%. The germline CDR1 and CDR2 sequences are SGHRS and YFSETQ. The trim removed 0 bases at V and 5 bases at J, leaving 2 bases unmatched. The CDR3 runs to 15 residues. As concerns this clone: Its specificity is unknown.

Donors in the study were healthy people who gave bone marrow. The sequenced sample consisted of PBMCs. This TCR was recovered from a woman under 40 in good health and CMV-seropositive. The chain combines TRBV5-1 with TRBJ1-4, with TRBD1 matching 9 bases. CDR3 sequence reads: CASSLGQGVNEKLFF. The CDR3 bases are TGCGCCAGCAGCTTGGGACAGGGGGTAAATGAAAAACTGTTTTTT.